This T cell receptor (beta chain) was retrieved from a study of blood T cell repertoires in COVID-19. The method was immunoSEQ multiplex PCR; TCRdb's version includes in-frame clones alone and lacks a portion of them. The profile shows around 290,000 clones, 91% of them singletons. Germline lookup yields CDR1 GTSNPN and CDR2 SVGIG (reference sequence). This CDR3 region has 15 residues. After removal of 3 bases from V and 4 bases from J, the junction contained 8 bases not matched to a gene. The Seattle patients joined while their infection was active and were tracked longitudinally afterward. The sample was peripheral blood. This sequence originates from a woman in her twenties or thirties with COVID-19, enrolled during active disease. This chain uses TRBV30 with TRBJ1-5; 8 bases line up with TRBD1. The CDR3, as DNA: TGTGCCTGGAGCTTCGGACAGGGTGGTAATCAGCCCCAGCATTTT. Translating gives CAWSFGQGGNQPQHF.